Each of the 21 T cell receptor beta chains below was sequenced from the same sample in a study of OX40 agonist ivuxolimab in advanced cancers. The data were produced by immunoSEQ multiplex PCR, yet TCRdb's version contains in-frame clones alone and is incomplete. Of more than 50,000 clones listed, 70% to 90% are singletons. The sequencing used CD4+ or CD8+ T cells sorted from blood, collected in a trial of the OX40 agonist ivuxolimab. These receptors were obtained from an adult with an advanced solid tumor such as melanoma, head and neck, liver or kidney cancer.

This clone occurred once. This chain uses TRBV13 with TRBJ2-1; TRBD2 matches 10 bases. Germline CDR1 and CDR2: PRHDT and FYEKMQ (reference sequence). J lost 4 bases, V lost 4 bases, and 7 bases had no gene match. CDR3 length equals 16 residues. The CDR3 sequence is CASSYESGRGYNEQFF. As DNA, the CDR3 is TGTGCCAGCAGCTATGAAAGCGGGAGGGGGTACAATGAGCAGTTCTTC.

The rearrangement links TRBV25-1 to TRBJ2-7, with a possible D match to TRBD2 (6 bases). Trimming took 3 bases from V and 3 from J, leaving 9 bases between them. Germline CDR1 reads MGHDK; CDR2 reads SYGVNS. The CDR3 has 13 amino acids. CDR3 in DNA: TGTGCCAGCAGTGATGGGGACTTCTACGAGCAGTACTTC. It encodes CASSDGDFYEQYF.

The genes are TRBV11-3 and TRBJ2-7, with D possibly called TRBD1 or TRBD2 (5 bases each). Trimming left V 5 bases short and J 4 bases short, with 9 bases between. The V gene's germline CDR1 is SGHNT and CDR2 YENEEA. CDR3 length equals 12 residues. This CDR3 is CASSREGYEQYF. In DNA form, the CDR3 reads TGTGCCAGCAGCAGAGAGGGGTACGAGCAGTACTTC.

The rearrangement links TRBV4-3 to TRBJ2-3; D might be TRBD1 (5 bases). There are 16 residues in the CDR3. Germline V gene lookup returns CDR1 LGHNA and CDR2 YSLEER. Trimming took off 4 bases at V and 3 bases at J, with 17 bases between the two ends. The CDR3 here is CASSLLGLGRTDTQYF. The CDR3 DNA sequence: TGCGCCAGCAGCCTCCTTGGGTTGGGGCGGACAGATACGCAGTATTTT.

CDR3 amino acids: CASSTTPGDTEAFF. Here the CDR3 DNA reads TGTGCCAGTAGTACGACCCCGGGGGACACTGAAGCTTTCTTT. The chain uses TRBV19 and TRBJ1-1; possibly TRBD1 for D (5 bases). The CDR3 sequence is 14 residues long. Germline CDR1 is LNHDA and CDR2 is SQIVND (reference sequence). V was trimmed by 4 bases and J by 3 bases, leaving 12 bases between them.

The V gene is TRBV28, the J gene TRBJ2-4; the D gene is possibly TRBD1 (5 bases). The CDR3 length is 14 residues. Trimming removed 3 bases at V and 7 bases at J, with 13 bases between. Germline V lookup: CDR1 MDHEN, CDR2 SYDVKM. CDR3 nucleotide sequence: TGTGCCAGCAGTTTCGCGATGGGGCTCAACATTCAGTACTTC. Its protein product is CASSFAMGLNIQYF.

The CDR3 loop reads CASSELLTSGYNEQFF. Written as DNA, the CDR3 is TGCGCCAGCAGTGAATTATTGACTAGCGGGTACAATGAGCAGTTCTTC. This chain joins TRBV10-1 and TRBJ2-1; 10 bases align to TRBD2. In germline, CDR1 is WNHNN, CDR2 SYGVQD (reference sequence). The CDR3 has 16 amino acids. J lost 4 bases, V lost 3 bases, and 6 bases had no gene match.

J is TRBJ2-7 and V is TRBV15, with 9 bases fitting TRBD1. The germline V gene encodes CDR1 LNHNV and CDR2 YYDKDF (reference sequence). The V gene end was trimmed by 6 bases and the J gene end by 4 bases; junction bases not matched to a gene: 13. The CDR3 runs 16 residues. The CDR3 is CATSLEWTGAYYEQYF. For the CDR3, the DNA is TGTGCCACCAGTCTTGAATGGACAGGGGCCTATTACGAGCAGTACTTC.

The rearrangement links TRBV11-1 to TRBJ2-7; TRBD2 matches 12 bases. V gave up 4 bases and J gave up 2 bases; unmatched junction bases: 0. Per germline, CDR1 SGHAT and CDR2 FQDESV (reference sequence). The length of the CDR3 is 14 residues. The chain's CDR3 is CASSWTSGTYEQYF. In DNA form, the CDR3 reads TGTGCCAGCAGCTGGACTAGCGGGACCTACGAGCAGTACTTC.

This chain's CDR3 is CAWSVLNRADIQYF. The CDR3 DNA follows: TGTGCCTGGAGTGTACTTAACAGGGCGGACATTCAGTACTTC. The genes are TRBV30 and TRBJ2-4, with a possible D match to TRBD1 (6 bases). V was cut by 0 bases and J by 8 bases, with 14 bases left in between. The CDR3 runs to 14 residues. Germline CDR1 is GTSNPN and CDR2 is SVGIG (reference sequence). Drawing the rest from reference TRBV30 and TRBJ2-4, the complete variable domain is SQTIHQWPATLVQPVGSPLSLECTVEGTSNPNLYWYRQAAGRGLQLLFYSVGIGQISSEVPQNLSASRPQDRQFILSSKKLLLSDSGFYLCAWSVLNRADIQYFGAGTRLSVL.

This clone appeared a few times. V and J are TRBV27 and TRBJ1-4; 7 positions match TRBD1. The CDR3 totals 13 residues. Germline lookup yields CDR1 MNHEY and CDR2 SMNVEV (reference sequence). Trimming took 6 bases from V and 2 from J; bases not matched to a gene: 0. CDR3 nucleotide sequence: TGTGCCAGCAGACAGGGGACTAATGAAAAACTGTTTTTT. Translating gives CASRQGTNEKLFF. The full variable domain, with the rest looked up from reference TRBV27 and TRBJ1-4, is EAQVTQNPRYLITVTGKKLTVTCSQNMNHEYMSWYRQDPGLGLRQIYYSMNVEVTDKGDVPEGYKVSRKEKRNFPLILESPSPNQTSLYFCASRQGTNEKLFFGSGTQLSVL.

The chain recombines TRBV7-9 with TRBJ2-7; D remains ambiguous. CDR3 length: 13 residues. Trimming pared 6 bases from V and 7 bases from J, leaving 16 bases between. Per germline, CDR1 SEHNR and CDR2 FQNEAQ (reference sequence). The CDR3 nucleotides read TGTGCCAGCAGTCCCGGGCTCCCGAAGGAGCAGTACTTC. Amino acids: CASSPGLPKEQYF.

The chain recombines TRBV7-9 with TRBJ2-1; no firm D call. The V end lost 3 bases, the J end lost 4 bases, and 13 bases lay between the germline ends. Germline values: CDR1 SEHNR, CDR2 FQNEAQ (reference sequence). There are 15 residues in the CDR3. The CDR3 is CASSLVSRRYNEQFF. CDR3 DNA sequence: TGTGCCAGCAGCTTGGTTTCTAGGAGATACAATGAGCAGTTCTTC. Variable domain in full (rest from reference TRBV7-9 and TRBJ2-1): DTGVSQNPRHKITKRGQNVTFRCDPISEHNRLYWYRQTLGQGPEFLTYFQNEAQLEKSRLLSDRFSAERPKGSFSTLEIQRTEQGDSAMYLCASSLVSRRYNEQFFGPGTRLTVL.

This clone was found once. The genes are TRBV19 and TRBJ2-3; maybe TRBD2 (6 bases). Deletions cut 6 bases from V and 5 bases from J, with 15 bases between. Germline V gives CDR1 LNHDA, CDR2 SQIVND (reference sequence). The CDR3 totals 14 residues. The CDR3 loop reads CASSLSRRGDTQYF. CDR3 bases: TGTGCCAGTAGCCTCTCGCGGCGGGGAGATACGCAGTATTTT.

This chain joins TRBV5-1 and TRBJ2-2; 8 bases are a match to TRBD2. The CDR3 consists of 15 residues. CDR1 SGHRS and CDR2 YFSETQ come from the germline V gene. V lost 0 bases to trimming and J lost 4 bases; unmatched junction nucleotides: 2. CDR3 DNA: TGCGCCAGCAGCTTGGCCAGCGGGAGCACCGGGGAGCTGTTTTTT. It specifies CASSLASGSTGELFF. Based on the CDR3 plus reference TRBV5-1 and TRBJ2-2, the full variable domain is KAGVTQTPRYLIKTRGQQVTLSCSPISGHRSVSWYQQTPGQGLQFLFEYFSETQRNKGNFPGRFSGRQFSNSRSEMNVSTLELGDSALYLCASSLASGSTGELFFGEGSRLTVL.

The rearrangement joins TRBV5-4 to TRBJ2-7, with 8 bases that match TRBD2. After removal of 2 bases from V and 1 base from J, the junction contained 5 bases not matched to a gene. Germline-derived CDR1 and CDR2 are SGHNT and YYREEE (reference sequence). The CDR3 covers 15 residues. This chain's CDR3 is CASSFFREGSYEQYF. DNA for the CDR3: TGTGCCAGCAGCTTCTTTCGGGAGGGTTCCTACGAGCAGTACTTC. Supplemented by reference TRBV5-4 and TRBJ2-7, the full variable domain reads ETGVTQSPTHLIKTRGQQVTLRCSSQSGHNTVSWYQQALGQGPQFIFQYYREEENGRGNFPPRFSGLQFPNYSSELNVNALELDDSALYLCASSFFREGSYEQYFGPGTRLTVT.

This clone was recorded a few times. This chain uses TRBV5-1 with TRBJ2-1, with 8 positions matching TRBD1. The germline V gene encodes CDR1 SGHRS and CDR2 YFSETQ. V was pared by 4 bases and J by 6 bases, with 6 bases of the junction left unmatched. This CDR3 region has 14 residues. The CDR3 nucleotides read TGCGCCAGCAGCCCCCAGGGGGCGGCCAATGAGCAGTTCTTC. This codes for CASSPQGAANEQFF.

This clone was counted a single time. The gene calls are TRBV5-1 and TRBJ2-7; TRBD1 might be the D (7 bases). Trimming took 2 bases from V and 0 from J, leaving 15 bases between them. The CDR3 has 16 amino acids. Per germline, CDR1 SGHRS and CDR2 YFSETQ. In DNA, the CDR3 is TGCGCCAGCAGCTTAGGAGGGGGCGCGGGCTCCTACGAGCAGTACTTC. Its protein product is CASSLGGGAGSYEQYF.

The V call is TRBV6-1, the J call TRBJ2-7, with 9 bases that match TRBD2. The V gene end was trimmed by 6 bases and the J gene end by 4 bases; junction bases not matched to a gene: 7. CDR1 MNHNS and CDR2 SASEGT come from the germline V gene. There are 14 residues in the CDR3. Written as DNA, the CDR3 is TGTGCCAGCAGCAGACTAGCGGTTGATTACGAGCAGTACTTC. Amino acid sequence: CASSRLAVDYEQYF.

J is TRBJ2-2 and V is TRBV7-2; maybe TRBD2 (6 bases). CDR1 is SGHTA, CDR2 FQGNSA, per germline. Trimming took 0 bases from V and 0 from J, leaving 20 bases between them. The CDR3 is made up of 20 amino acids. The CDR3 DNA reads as TGTGCCAGCAGCTTAGCGTCCCTCTATCTAGCGAGGGCGAACACCGGGGAGCTGTTTTTT. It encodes CASSLASLYLARANTGELFF.

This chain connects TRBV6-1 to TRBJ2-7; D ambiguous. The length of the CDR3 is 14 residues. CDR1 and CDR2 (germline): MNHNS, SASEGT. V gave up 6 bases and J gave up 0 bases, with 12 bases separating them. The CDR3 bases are TGTGCCAGCAGCTTGGACCAAATCTCCTACGAGCAGTACTTC. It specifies CASSLDQISYEQYF.